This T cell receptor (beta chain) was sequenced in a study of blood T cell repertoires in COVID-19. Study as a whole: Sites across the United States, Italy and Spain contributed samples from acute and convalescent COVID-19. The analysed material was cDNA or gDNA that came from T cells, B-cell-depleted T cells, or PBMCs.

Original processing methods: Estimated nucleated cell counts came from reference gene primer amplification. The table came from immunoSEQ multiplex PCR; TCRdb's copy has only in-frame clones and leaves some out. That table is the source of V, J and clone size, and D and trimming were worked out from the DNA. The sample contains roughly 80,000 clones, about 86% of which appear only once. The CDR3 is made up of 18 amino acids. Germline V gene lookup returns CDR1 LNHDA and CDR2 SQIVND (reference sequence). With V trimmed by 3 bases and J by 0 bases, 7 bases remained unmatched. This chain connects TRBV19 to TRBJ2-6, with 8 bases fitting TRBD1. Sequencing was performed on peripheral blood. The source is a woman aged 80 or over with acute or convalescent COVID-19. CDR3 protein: CASSIETGGGSGANVLTF. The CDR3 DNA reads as TGTGCCAGTAGTATTGAAACAGGGGGAGGCTCTGGGGCCAACGTCCTGACTTTC.